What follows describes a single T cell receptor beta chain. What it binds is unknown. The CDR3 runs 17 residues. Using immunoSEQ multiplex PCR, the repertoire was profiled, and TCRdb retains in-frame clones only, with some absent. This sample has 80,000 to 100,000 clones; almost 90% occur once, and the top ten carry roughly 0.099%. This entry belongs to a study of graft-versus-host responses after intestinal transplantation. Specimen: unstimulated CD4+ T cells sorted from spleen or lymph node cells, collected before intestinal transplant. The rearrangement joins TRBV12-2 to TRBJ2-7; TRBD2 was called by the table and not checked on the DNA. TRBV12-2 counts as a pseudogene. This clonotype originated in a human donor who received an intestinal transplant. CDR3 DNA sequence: TGTGCAAGTCGCCCCCCAAGGCCAGCGCCGAGCTCCTACGAGCAGTACTTC. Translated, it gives CASRPPRPAPSSYEQYF.